This is a list of T cell receptor beta chains from one sample in a study of CD8+CD57+ T cells in acquired aplastic anemia. TCRdb reprocessed the reads with MiXCR, giving one entry per CDR3 protein. The table lists roughly 500,000 distinct CDR3 sequences, 25% to 40% of them singletons. The sample taken for sequencing was sorted CD4+, CD8+, or CD8+CD57+ T cells (not recorded which) from PBMCs. The source is a human donor with aplastic anemia. Both conserved end residues are part of each CDR3. The D gene is left open where the match is weak. Where a row states a size, it is once, few, many or the class of an expanded clone; other rows omit it.

clone size: .; D gene: TRBD1; V gene: TRBV10-3; J gene: TRBJ2-7; CDR3 protein: CAISESTGQGPLGEQYF; CDR3 DNA: TGTGCCATCAGTGAGTCCACGGGACAGGGGCCTCTAGGCGAGCAGTACTTC
clone size: .; D gene: .; V gene: TRBV5-1; J gene: TRBJ1-3; CDR3 protein: CASKAGNTIYF; CDR3 DNA: TGCGCCAGCAAGGCTGGAAACACCATATATTTT
clone size: .; D gene: .; V gene: TRBV4-3; J gene: TRBJ2-7; CDR3 protein: CASDPNEGGVAYEQYF; CDR3 DNA: TGCGCCAGCGACCCAAATGAAGGGGGGGTCGCCTACGAGCAGTACTTC
clone size: .; D gene: TRBD1; V gene: TRBV29-1; J gene: TRBJ2-2; CDR3 protein: CSRRTGSTGELFF; CDR3 DNA: TGCAGCAGAAGGACAGGGAGCACCGGGGAGCTGTTTTTT
clone size: .; D gene: .; V gene: TRBV7-2; J gene: TRBJ2-5; CDR3 protein: CASSQDYRGSKTQYF; CDR3 DNA: TGTGCCAGCAGCCAAGACTATCGGGGGTCCAAGACCCAGTACTTC
clone size: .; D gene: .; V gene: TRBV7-8; J gene: TRBJ1-5; CDR3 protein: CASNPRHF; CDR3 DNA: TGTGCCAGCAACCCCCGGCATTTT
clone size: .; D gene: TRBD2; V gene: TRBV7-3; J gene: TRBJ2-5; CDR3 protein: CASSSAGGGHGETQYF; CDR3 DNA: TGTGCCAGTAGTTCCGCGGGAGGCGGACACGGGGAGACCCAGTACTTC
clone size: few; D gene: .; V gene: TRBV10-3; J gene: TRBJ2-7; CDR3 protein: CAISEAPAQGSYEQYF; CDR3 DNA: TGTGCCATCAGTGAGGCCCCGGCACAGGGTAGCTACGAGCAGTACTTC
clone size: many; D gene: .; V gene: TRBV10-2; J gene: TRBJ1-1; CDR3 protein: CASGDTGSGNTEAFF; CDR3 DNA: TGCGCCAGCGGGGATACAGGGTCGGGGAACACTGAAGCTTTCTTT
clone size: .; D gene: .; V gene: TRBV2; J gene: TRBJ2-7; CDR3 protein: CASSEVQSYEQYF; CDR3 DNA: TGTGCCAGCAGTGAAGTTCAGTCGTACGAGCAGTACTTC
clone size: .; D gene: TRBD1; V gene: TRBV2; J gene: TRBJ2-5; CDR3 protein: CASSDGQGVGRYQETQYF; CDR3 DNA: TGTGCCAGCAGTGACGGACAGGGGGTAGGAAGGTACCAAGAGACCCAGTACTTC
clone size: .; D gene: TRBD1; V gene: TRBV5-1; J gene: TRBJ2-1; CDR3 protein: CASSGTGAYNEQFF; CDR3 DNA: TGCGCCAGCAGCGGGACAGGGGCCTACAATGAGCAGTTCTTC
clone size: many; D gene: .; V gene: TRBV7-4; J gene: TRBJ2-3; CDR3 protein: CASSLPLGGSTDTQYF; CDR3 DNA: TGTGCCAGCAGCTTGCCGCTCGGCGGCAGCACAGATACGCAGTATTTT
clone size: .; D gene: TRBD2; V gene: TRBV20-1; J gene: TRBJ2-3; CDR3 protein: CSAFGLADPTDTQYF; CDR3 DNA: TGCAGTGCTTTCGGACTAGCGGACCCCACAGATACGCAGTATTTT
clone size: many; D gene: TRBD2; V gene: TRBV10-2; J gene: TRBJ2-7; CDR3 protein: CASSREGSSYEQYF; CDR3 DNA: TGCGCCAGCAGCAGGGAGGGTAGCTCCTACGAGCAGTACTTC
clone size: .; D gene: .; V gene: TRBV2; J gene: TRBJ2-5; CDR3 protein: CASSSGRREQTQYF; CDR3 DNA: TGTGCCAGCTCATCAGGTCGACGGGAACAGACCCAGTACTTC
clone size: .; D gene: .; V gene: TRBV5-4; J gene: TRBJ2-3; CDR3 protein: CASSGRPKDTQYF; CDR3 DNA: TGTGCCAGCAGTGGGCGCCCGAAGGATACGCAGTATTTT
clone size: few; D gene: .; V gene: TRBV6-1; J gene: TRBJ2-3; CDR3 protein: CASRVGRKDTQYF; CDR3 DNA: TGTGCCAGCAGGGTAGGACGGAAGGATACGCAGTATTTT
clone size: .; D gene: TRBD2; V gene: TRBV11-2; J gene: TRBJ2-3; CDR3 protein: CASSFSGGANTDTQYF; CDR3 DNA: TGTGCCAGCAGCTTCAGCGGGGGGGCGAACACAGATACGCAGTATTTT
clone size: few; D gene: .; V gene: TRBV5-1; J gene: TRBJ1-4; CDR3 protein: CASSFGPDQATNEKLFF; CDR3 DNA: TGCGCCAGCAGCTTCGGTCCGGATCAGGCAACTAATGAAAAACTGTTTTTT
clone size: .; D gene: .; V gene: TRBV9; J gene: TRBJ2-3; CDR3 protein: CASSPRDGNTDTQYF; CDR3 DNA: TGTGCCAGCAGCCCAAGGGACGGTAACACAGATACGCAGTATTTT
clone size: few; D gene: .; V gene: TRBV10-3; J gene: TRBJ1-5; CDR3 protein: CASTLEQGFQPQHF; CDR3 DNA: TGTGCCAGCACCCTGGAGCAGGGTTTTCAGCCCCAGCATTTT
clone size: .; D gene: TRBD2; V gene: TRBV29-1; J gene: TRBJ2-5; CDR3 protein: CSVAGASGQETQYF; CDR3 DNA: TGCAGCGTGGCGGGGGCTAGCGGGCAAGAGACCCAGTACTTC
clone size: .; D gene: .; V gene: TRBV9; J gene: TRBJ1-2; CDR3 protein: CASSVDLRDTYGYTF; CDR3 DNA: TGTGCCAGCAGCGTAGACCTCAGGGACACCTATGGCTACACCTTC
clone size: .; D gene: .; V gene: TRBV25-1; J gene: TRBJ1-3; CDR3 protein: CASSDPGQISGNTIYF; CDR3 DNA: TGTGCCAGCAGTGATCCTGGACAGATCTCTGGAAACACCATATATTTT
clone size: many; D gene: TRBD2; V gene: TRBV7-6; J gene: TRBJ2-7; CDR3 protein: CASSLRGGKDYEQYF; CDR3 DNA: TGTGCCAGCAGCCTTCGGGGGGGCAAGGACTACGAGCAGTACTTC
clone size: .; D gene: .; V gene: TRBV30; J gene: TRBJ1-1; CDR3 protein: CAWTHRVNTEAFF; CDR3 DNA: TGTGCCTGGACTCACAGGGTGAACACTGAGGCTTTCTTT
clone size: many; D gene: .; V gene: TRBV20-1; J gene: TRBJ2-3; CDR3 protein: CSASQGTTHTDTQYF; CDR3 DNA: TGCAGTGCTTCACAGGGGACTACCCACACAGATACGCAGTATTTT
clone size: .; D gene: TRBD1; V gene: TRBV6-1; J gene: TRBJ1-4; CDR3 protein: CASSPDRGPPNEKLFF; CDR3 DNA: TGTGCCAGCAGTCCGGACAGGGGGCCGCCTAATGAAAAACTGTTTTTT
clone size: many; D gene: .; V gene: TRBV25-1; J gene: TRBJ2-7; CDR3 protein: CASSINGVYEQYF; CDR3 DNA: TGTGCCAGCAGTATCAACGGGGTGTACGAGCAGTACTTC
clone size: many; D gene: TRBD1; V gene: TRBV12-3/TRBV12-4; J gene: TRBJ2-7; CDR3 protein: CASSPQGAEQYF; CDR3 DNA: TGTGCCAGCAGTCCCCAGGGGGCCGAGCAGTACTTC
clone size: many; D gene: .; V gene: TRBV19; J gene: TRBJ1-5; CDR3 protein: CASSIVRVGQPQHF; CDR3 DNA: TGTGCCAGTAGTATAGTAAGGGTCGGGCAGCCCCAGCATTTT
clone size: many; D gene: .; V gene: TRBV7-9; J gene: TRBJ2-7; CDR3 protein: CASSHWDDSYEQYF; CDR3 DNA: TGTGCCAGCAGTCATTGGGACGACTCCTACGAGCAGTACTTC
clone size: .; D gene: TRBD1; V gene: TRBV11-2; J gene: TRBJ2-7; CDR3 protein: CASSPIPGQGGYEQYF; CDR3 DNA: TGTGCCAGCAGCCCCATACCGGGACAGGGCGGCTACGAGCAGTACTTC
clone size: many; D gene: TRBD1; V gene: TRBV7-6; J gene: TRBJ1-5; CDR3 protein: CASSPSQGDWSNQPQHF; CDR3 DNA: TGTGCCAGCAGCCCGTCACAGGGGGATTGGAGCAATCAGCCCCAGCATTTT
clone size: .; D gene: .; V gene: TRBV20-1; J gene: TRBJ1-4; CDR3 protein: CSATAGQLDEKLFF; CDR3 DNA: TGCAGTGCAACAGCCGGGCAACTTGATGAAAAACTGTTTTTT
clone size: once; D gene: .; V gene: TRBV2; J gene: TRBJ2-7; CDR3 protein: CASSEQGQYYEQYF; CDR3 DNA: TGTGCCAGCAGTGAACAAGGACAGTACTACGAGCAGTACTTC
clone size: .; D gene: .; V gene: TRBV24-1; J gene: TRBJ1-6; CDR3 protein: CATRQGYYNSPLHF; CDR3 DNA: TGTGCCACCAGACAGGGCTACTATAATTCACCCCTCCACTTT
clone size: .; D gene: .; V gene: TRBV19; J gene: TRBJ2-7; CDR3 protein: CASGANRRTYEQYF; CDR3 DNA: TGCGCCAGCGGCGCAAACAGGCGAACCTACGAGCAGTACTTC
clone size: few; D gene: TRBD1; V gene: TRBV5-6; J gene: TRBJ1-5; CDR3 protein: CASSLGQGYQPQHF; CDR3 DNA: TGTGCCAGCAGCTTAGGACAGGGGTATCAGCCCCAGCATTTT
clone size: many; D gene: .; V gene: TRBV7-2; J gene: TRBJ1-6; CDR3 protein: CASGTPGAEPPLHF; CDR3 DNA: TGTGCCAGCGGGACACCAGGGGCTGAACCACCCCTCCACTTT
clone size: many; D gene: .; V gene: TRBV14; J gene: TRBJ2-7; CDR3 protein: CASSGSGRSYEQYF; CDR3 DNA: TGTGCCAGCTCCGGGTCCGGACGCTCCTACGAGCAGTACTTC